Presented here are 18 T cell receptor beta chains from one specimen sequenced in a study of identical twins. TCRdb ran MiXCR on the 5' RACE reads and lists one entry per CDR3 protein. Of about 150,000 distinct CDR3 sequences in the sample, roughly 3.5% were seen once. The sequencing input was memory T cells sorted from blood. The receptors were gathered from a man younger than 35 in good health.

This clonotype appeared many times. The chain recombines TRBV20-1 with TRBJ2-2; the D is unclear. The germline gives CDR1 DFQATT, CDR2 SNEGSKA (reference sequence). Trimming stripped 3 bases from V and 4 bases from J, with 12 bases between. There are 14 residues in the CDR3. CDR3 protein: CSASELTTTGELFF. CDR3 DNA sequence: TGCAGTGCTAGTGAACTTACTACCACCGGGGAGCTGTTTTTT.

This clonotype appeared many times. Here the CDR3 reads CAITPGQGKHEQYF. In DNA, the CDR3 is TGTGCCATCACCCCTGGACAGGGGAAGCACGAGCAGTACTTC. V and J are TRBV10-3 and TRBJ2-7; 9 nucleotides match TRBD1. CDR1 is ENHRY, CDR2 SYGVKD, per germline. V shed 7 bases, J shed 5 bases, and the junction held 9 bases outside the gene matches. There are 14 residues in the CDR3.

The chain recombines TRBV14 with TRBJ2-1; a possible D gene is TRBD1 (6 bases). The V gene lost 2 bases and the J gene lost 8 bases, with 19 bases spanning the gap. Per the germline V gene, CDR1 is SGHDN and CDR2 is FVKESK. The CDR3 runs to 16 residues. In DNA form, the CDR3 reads TGTGCCAGCAGCCAATTAACAGGGAGAAGGGGTTATGAGCAGTTCTTC. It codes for CASSQLTGRRGYEQFF. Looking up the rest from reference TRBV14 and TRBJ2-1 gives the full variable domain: EAGVTQFPSHSVIEKGQTVTLRCDPISGHDNLYWYRRVMGKEIKFLLHFVKESKQDESGMPNNRFLAERTGGTYSTLKVQPAELEDSGVYFCASSQLTGRRGYEQFFGPGTRLTVL.

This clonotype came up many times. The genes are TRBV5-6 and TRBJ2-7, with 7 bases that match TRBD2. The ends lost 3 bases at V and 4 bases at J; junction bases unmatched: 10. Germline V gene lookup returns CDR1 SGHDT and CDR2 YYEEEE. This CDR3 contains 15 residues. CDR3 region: CASSSTWREIYEQYV. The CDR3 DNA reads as TGTGCCAGCAGCTCGACGTGGCGGGAGATTTACGAGCAGTACGTC.

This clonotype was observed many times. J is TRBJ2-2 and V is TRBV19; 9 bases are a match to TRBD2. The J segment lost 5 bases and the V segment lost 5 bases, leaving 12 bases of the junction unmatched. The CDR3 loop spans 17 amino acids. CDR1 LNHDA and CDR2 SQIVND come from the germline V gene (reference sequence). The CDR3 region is CASSSTSGPISTGELFF. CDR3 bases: TGTGCCAGTAGTTCGACTAGCGGCCCGATAAGTACCGGGGAGCTGTTTTTT.

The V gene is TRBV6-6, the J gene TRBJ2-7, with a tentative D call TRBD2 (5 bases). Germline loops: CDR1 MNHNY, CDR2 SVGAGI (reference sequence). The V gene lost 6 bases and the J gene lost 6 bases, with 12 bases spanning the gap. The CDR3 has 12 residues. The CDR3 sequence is CASSPKGSEQYV. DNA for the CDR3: TGTGCCAGCAGCCCGAAAGGGAGCGAGCAGTACGTC.

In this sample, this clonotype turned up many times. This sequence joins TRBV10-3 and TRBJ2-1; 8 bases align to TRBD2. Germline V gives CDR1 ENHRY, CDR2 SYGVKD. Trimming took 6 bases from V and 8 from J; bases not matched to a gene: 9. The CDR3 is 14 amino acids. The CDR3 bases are TGTGCCATCAGGCCAAGCGGGAGTAAGGATGAGCAGTTCTTC. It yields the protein CAIRPSGSKDEQFF.

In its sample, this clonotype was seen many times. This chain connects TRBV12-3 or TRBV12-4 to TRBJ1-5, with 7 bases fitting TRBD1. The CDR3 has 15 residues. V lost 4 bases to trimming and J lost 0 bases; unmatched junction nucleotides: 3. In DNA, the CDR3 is TGTGCCAGCAGTTGGGGACAGAGTAGCAATCAGCCCCAGCATTTT. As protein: CASSWGQSSNQPQHF.

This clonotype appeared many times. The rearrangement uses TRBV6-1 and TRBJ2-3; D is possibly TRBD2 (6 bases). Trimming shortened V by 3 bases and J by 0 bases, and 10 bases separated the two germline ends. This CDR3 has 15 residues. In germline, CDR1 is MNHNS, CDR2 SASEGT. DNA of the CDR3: TGTGCCAGCAGTGACGGGAGCGGGAGCACAGATACGCAGTATTTT. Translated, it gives CASSDGSGSTDTQYF.

The CDR3 here is CASSPTLGLYGYTF. As DNA, the CDR3 is TGTGCCAGCAGCCCTACCTTGGGGTTGTATGGCTACACCTTC. J is TRBJ1-2 and V is TRBV7-9; D is uncertain. Germline lookup yields CDR1 SEHNR and CDR2 FQNEAQ (reference sequence). V was shortened by 5 bases and J by 5 bases, with 15 bases between the two germline ends. The CDR3 is 14 residues long.

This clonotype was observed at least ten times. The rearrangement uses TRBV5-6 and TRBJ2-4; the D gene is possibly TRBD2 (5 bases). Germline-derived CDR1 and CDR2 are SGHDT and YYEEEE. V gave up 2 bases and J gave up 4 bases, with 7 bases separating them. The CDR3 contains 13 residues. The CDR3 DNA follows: TGTGCCAGCAGCTTCCCGGGAAAAAACATTCAGTACTTC. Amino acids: CASSFPGKNIQYF.

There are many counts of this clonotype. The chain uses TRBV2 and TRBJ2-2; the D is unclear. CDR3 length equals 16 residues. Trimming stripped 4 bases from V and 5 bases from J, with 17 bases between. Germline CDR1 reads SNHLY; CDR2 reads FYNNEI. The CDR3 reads CASSVSAGVRTGELFF. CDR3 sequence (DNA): TGTGCCAGCAGTGTGTCGGCTGGGGTTAGAACCGGGGAGCTGTTTTTT.

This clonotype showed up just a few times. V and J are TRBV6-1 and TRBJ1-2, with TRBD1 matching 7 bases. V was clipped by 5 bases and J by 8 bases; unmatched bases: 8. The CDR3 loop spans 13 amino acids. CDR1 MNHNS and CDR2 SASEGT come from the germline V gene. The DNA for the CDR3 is TGTGCCAGCAGTAGGGTGACAGGGAGGGGCTACACCTTC. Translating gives CASSRVTGRGYTF.

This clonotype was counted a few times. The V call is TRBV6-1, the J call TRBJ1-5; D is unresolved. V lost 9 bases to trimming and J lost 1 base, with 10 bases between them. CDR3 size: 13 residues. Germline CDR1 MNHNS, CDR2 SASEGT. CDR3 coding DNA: TGTGCCAGTGTGGAGATGAGCAATCAGCCCCAGCATTTT. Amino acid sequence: CASVEMSNQPQHF.

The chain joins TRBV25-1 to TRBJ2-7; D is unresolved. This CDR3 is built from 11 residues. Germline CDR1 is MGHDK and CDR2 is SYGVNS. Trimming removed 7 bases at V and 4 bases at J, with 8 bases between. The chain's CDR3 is CASIRRYEQYF. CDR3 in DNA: TGTGCCAGCATCAGGAGATACGAGCAGTACTTC.

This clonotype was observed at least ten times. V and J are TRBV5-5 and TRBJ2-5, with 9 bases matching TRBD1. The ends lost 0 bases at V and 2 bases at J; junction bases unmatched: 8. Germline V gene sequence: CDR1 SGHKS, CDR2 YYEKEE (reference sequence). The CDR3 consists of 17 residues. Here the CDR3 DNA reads TGTGCCAGCAGCTTGGGTCGAAGGGACAGGGCTCAAGAGACCCAGTACTTC. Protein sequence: CASSLGRRDRAQETQYF.

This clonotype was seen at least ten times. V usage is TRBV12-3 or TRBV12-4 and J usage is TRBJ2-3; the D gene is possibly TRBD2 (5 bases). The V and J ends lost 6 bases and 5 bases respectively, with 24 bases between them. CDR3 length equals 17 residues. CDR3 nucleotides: TGTGCCAGCAGCTCCCTGGTCGGAGGCTTTGTGGGAGATACGCAGTATTTT. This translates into CASSSLVGGFVGDTQYF.

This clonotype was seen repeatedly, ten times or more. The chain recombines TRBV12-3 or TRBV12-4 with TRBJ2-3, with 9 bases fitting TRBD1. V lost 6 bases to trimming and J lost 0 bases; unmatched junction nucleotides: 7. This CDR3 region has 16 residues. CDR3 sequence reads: CASRSPGTGSTDTQYF. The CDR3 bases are TGTGCCAGCAGATCCCCCGGGACAGGGAGCACAGATACGCAGTATTTT.